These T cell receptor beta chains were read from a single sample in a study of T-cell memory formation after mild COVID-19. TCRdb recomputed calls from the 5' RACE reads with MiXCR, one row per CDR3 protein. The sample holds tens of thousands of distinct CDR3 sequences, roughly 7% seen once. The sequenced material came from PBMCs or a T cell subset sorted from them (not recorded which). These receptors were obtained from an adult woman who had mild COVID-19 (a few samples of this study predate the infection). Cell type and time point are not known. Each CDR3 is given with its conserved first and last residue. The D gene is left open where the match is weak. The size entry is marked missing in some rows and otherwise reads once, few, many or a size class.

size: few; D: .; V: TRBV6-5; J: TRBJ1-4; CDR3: CASSYRGSATNEKLFF; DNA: TGTGCCAGCAGTTACAGGGGATCGGCTACTAATGAAAAACTGTTTTTT
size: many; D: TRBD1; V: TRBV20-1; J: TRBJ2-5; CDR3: CSASSVTGDQETQYF; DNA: TGCAGTGCCAGCAGCGTAACAGGGGACCAAGAGACCCAGTACTTC
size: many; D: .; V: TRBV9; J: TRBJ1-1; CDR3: CASSFKREGGSTEAFF; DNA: TGTGCCAGCAGCTTTAAGCGGGAGGGAGGGAGCACTGAAGCTTTCTTT
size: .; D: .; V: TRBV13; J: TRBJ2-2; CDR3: CASSEGGTNTGQLFF; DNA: TGTGCCAGCAGTGAGGGGGGGACGAACACCGGGCAGCTGTTTTTT
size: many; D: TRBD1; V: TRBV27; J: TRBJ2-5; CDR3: CASGWTGGSLIQETQYF; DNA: TGTGCCAGCGGTTGGACAGGGGGTTCCTTAATTCAAGAGACCCAGTACTTC
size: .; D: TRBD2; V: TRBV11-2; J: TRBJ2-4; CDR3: CASSSTSGRKYF; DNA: TGTGCCAGCAGCTCAACTAGCGGGCGGAAGTACTTC
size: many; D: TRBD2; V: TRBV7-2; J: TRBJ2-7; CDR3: CASSSQDSGYETYEQYF; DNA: TGTGCCAGCAGCTCTCAAGATAGCGGGTACGAAACCTACGAGCAGTACTTC
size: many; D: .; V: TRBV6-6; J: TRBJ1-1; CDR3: CASSPQRTEAFF; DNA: TGTGCCAGCAGTCCCCAAAGGACTGAAGCTTTCTTT
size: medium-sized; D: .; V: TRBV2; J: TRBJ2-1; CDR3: CASSEHAPEFF; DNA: TGTGCCAGCAGTGAACATGCCCCGGAGTTCTTC
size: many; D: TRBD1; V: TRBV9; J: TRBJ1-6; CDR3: CASSAGTGYNSPLHF; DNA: TGTGCCAGCAGCGCCGGGACAGGGTATAATTCACCCCTCCACTTT
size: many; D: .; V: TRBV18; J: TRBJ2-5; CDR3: CASSPFLQGGRTQETQYF; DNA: TGTGCCAGCTCACCATTTTTGCAGGGAGGAAGGACCCAAGAGACCCAGTACTTC
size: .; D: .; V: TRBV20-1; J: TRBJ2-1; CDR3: CSARALAEAYNEQFF; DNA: TGCAGTGCTAGGGCTTTAGCGGAGGCATACAATGAGCAGTTCTTC
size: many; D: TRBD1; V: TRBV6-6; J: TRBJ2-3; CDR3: CASSYPRDRGRLTQYF; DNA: TGTGCCAGCAGTTACCCCCGGGACAGGGGGCGTCTTACGCAGTATTTT
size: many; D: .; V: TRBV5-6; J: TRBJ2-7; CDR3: CASSSPSAYEQYF; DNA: TGTGCCAGCAGCTCTCCTAGCGCCTACGAGCAGTACTTC
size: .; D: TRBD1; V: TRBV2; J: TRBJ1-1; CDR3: CASSITTGGGTEAFF; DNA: TGTGCCAGCAGTATTACTACAGGGGGCGGCACTGAAGCTTTCTTT
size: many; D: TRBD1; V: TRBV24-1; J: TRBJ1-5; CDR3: CATSDSNRGGQPQHF; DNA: TGTGCCACCAGTGACTCTAACAGGGGCGGGCAGCCCCAGCATTTT
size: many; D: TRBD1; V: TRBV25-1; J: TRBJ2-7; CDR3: CASLNDRGGYEQYF; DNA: TGTGCCAGCCTCAACGACAGGGGCGGCTACGAGCAGTACTTC
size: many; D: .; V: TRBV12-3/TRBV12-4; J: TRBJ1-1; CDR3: CASRTDGRLNTEAFF; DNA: TGTGCCAGCAGGACTGACGGGCGGCTGAACACTGAAGCTTTCTTT
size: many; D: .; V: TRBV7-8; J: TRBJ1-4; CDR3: CASSLGQGYEKLFF; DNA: TGTGCCAGCAGCTTAGGGCAGGGTTATGAAAAACTGTTTTTT
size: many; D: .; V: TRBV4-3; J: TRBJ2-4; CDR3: CASSQESGRAKNIQYF; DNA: TGCGCCAGCAGCCAAGAATCGGGGAGGGCCAAAAACATTCAGTACTTC
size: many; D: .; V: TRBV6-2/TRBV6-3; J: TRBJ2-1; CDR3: CASSYSNRAGEQFF; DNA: TGTGCCAGCAGTTACTCAAACAGGGCGGGTGAGCAGTTCTTC
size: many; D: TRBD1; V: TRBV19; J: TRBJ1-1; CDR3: CASTRGGLTEAFF; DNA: TGTGCCAGTACCAGGGGGGGTCTCACTGAAGCTTTCTTT
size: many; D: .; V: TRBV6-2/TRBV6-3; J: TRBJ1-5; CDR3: CASSPVLLPQHF; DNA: TGTGCCAGCAGTCCTGTTTTGTTGCCCCAGCATTTT
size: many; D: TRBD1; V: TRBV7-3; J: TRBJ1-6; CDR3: CASSPEPGQYNSPLHF; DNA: TGTGCCAGCAGCCCAGAACCGGGACAGTATAATTCACCCCTCCACTTT
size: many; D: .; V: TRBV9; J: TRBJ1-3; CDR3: CASSVGGGSSGNTIYF; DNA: TGTGCCAGCAGCGTAGGAGGCGGGAGCTCTGGAAACACCATATATTTT
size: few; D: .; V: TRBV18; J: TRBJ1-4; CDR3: CASSRDSATNEKLFF; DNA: TGTGCCAGCTCACGCGACAGTGCAACTAATGAAAAACTGTTTTTT
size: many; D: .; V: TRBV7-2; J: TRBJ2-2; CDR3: CASSLTGRMNTGELFF; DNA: TGTGCCAGCAGCTTAACCGGGCGGATGAACACCGGGGAGCTGTTTTTT
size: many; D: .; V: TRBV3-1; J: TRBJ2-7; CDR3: CASSQLHNSYEQYF; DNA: TGTGCCAGCAGCCAATTACACAATTCCTACGAGCAGTACTTC
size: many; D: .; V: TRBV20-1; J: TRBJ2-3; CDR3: CSAPIPITNTDTQYF; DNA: TGCAGTGCCCCCATTCCAATTACTAACACAGATACGCAGTATTTT
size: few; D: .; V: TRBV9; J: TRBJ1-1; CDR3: CASSVGGLGGEVTEAFF; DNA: TGTGCCAGCAGCGTAGGAGGCCTAGGGGGGGAGGTAACTGAAGCTTTCTTT
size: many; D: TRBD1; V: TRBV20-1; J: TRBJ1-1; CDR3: CSARLIAGTGRMNTEAFF; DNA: TGCAGTGCTAGACTAATCGCCGGGACAGGACGCATGAACACTGAAGCTTTCTTT
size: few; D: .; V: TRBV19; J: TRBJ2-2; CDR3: CASSTPIRNTGELFF; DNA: TGTGCCAGTAGTACCCCAATCAGGAACACCGGGGAGCTGTTTTTT
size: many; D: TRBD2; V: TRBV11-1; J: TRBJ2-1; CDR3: CASSFGSGRNYNEQFF; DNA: TGTGCCAGCAGCTTCGGAAGCGGGAGGAACTACAATGAGCAGTTCTTC
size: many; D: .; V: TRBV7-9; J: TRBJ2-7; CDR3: CASSFPTFAEQYF; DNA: TGTGCCAGCAGCTTCCCCACTTTTGCGGAGCAGTACTTC
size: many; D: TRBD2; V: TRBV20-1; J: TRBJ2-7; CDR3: CSARGERETNYEQYF; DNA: TGCAGTGCTAGAGGTGAGCGGGAGACTAACTACGAGCAGTACTTC
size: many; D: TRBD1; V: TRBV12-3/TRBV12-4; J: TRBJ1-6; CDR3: CASKSRTGGYNSPLHF; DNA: TGTGCCAGCAAATCCCGGACAGGGGGCTATAATTCACCCCTCCACTTT
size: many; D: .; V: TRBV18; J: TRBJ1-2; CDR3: CASSPVGMGGYTF; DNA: TGTGCCAGCTCCCCGGTGGGGATGGGTGGCTACACCTTC
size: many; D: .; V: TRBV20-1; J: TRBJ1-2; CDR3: CSARDGRVFAF; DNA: TGCAGTGCTAGAGATGGAAGGGTTTTCGCCTTC
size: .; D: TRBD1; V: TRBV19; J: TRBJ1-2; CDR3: CATRQGRGTGDGYTF; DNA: TGTGCCACCAGGCAGGGGCGCGGGACAGGGGACGGCTACACCTTC
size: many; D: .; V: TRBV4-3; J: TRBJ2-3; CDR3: CASSQAPGHSTDTQYF; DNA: TGCGCCAGCAGCCAAGCTCCGGGACACAGCACAGATACGCAGTATTTT
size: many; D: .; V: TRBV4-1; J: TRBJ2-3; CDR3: CASSQDLFGFTGPMQYF; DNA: TGCGCCAGCAGCCAAGATCTCTTTGGCTTTACGGGACCTATGCAGTATTTT